This TCR beta chain was observed in a study of T cells in Graves' hyperthyroidism and ophthalmopathy. Overall study: Blood was drawn when the patient was first diagnosed and still untreated.

Study-level findings and limits: Ophthalmopathy was model-predicted a median about 7.1 months pre-onset. Peripheral blood also featured most of the thyroid clonotypes expanded above 0.001.

A note on this clonotype: Its specificity is unknown.

The CDR3 has 15 residues. Germline CDR1 is LGHNA and CDR2 is YNFKEQ. The V and J ends lost 1 base and 6 bases respectively, with 15 bases between them. TCR beta CDR3 region amplification was performed from RNA transcripts. HTBI primers were employed in a first-round RT-PCR of the TCR CDR3. Each CDR3 protein is one row after TCRdb ran MiXCR on the multiplex PCR reads. The sample lists almost 250,000 distinct CDR3 sequences; roughly a quarter were seen once. The TCR sequence derives from a woman between 40 and 55 years old with Graves' ophthalmopathy. The chain employs TRBV4-2 and TRBJ2-5, with D possibly matching TRBD1 (7 bases). The sequencing sample was made of blood. CDR3 residues: CASSQGGGAGKTQYF. DNA of the CDR3: TGTGCCAGCAGCCAAGGAGGGGGCGCGGGAAAGACCCAGTACTTC.